This T cell receptor beta chain emerged from a study of blood T cell repertoires in COVID-19. V lost 3 bases to trimming and J lost 5 bases; unmatched junction nucleotides: 9. This CDR3 comprises 15 residues. Per germline, CDR1 KGHDR and CDR2 SFDVKD. Sequenced by immunoSEQ multiplex PCR; TCRdb stores in-frame clones only, minus some. The sample shows approximately 100,000 clones, 91% of them seen only once. The sequence came from a middle-aged man with acute or convalescent COVID-19. The chain carries TRBV24-1 and TRBJ2-7, with TRBD1 matching 7 bases. Source material: peripheral blood. The CDR3 protein is CATSDTREGGHEQYF. CDR3 DNA: TGTGCCACCAGTGATACCCGGGAAGGGGGCCACGAGCAGTACTTC.